This TCR beta chain emerged from a study of blood T cell repertoires in COVID-19. Study in general: COVID-19 samples collected from the United States, Italy and Spain covered acute and convalescent phases. In each case, the material was cDNA or gDNA derived from T cells, B-cell-depleted T cells, or PBMCs.

Method: immunoSEQ multiplex PCR; TCRdb's copy keeps in-frame clones and lacks some. The sample carries 110,000 to 150,000 clones, roughly 85% recorded once. Looked up from germline, CDR1 is LNHDA and CDR2 is SQIVND (reference sequence). V dropped 0 bases and J dropped 0; count of bases not matched to a gene: 1. The CDR3 is 15 residues long. This sequence was found in a man in his fifties with acute or convalescent COVID-19. The chain uses TRBV19 and TRBJ1-1; 7 nucleotides align to TRBD1. The specimen was peripheral blood. CDR3 DNA sequence: TGTGCCAGTAGTATAGAGGGACAGTTGAACACTGAAGCTTTCTTT. Translation: CASSIEGQLNTEAFF.